These 5 T cell receptor beta chains share one sample of origin, sequenced in a study of cytotoxic CD8 clonotypes in ibrutinib-treated CLL (dated by TCRdb to the early 2020s). The library was made by the immunoSEQ multiplex PCR assay. TCRdb took over this immuneACCESS table, retaining in-frame rearrangements with V and J assigned. Such tables are incomplete; in checked studies, under half of the missing clones stem from an unresolved V gene, and the remainder is unexplained. For this sample there are around 70,000 clones; approximately 80% appear just once. The ten most abundant clones make up about 8% of the sample. According to the study, the label for this sample's time point signals: progressive disease on ibrutinib. Sequenced material: PBMCs, taken at disease progression, from a patient treated with ibrutinib. These receptors were collected from a human donor with chronic lymphocytic leukemia.

This clone was detected only a few times. The V call is TRBV13, the J call TRBJ1-5, with 7 bases that match TRBD1. This CDR3 contains 15 residues. Unmatched junction bases numbered 3, after V lost 4 bases and J lost 0 bases. CDR1 and CDR2 (germline): PRHDT, FYEKMQ (reference sequence). The CDR3 DNA is TGTGCCAGCAGCTCCGGGACAGATAGCAATCAGCCCCAGCATTTT. It encodes CASSSGTDSNQPQHF.

This clone was picked up a small number of times. Here the CDR3 reads CASSLGRGNEAFF. In DNA form, the CDR3 reads TGTGCCAGCAGCTTGGGTAGGGGGAATGAAGCTTTCTTT. The chain recombines TRBV5-4 with TRBJ1-1, with D possibly being TRBD1 (6 bases). This CDR3 contains 13 residues. Trimming removed 0 bases at V and 7 bases at J, with 10 bases between. Germline V gives CDR1 SGHNT, CDR2 YYREEE (reference sequence). The variable domain in full, completed from reference TRBV5-4 and TRBJ1-1, reads ETGVTQSPTHLIKTRGQQVTLRCSSQSGHNTVSWYQQALGQGPQFIFQYYREEENGRGNFPPRFSGLQFPNYSSELNVNALELDDSALYLCASSLGRGNEAFFGQGTRLTVV.

This clone was seen only a few times. This chain connects TRBV27 to TRBJ1-1; TRBD1 aligns across 7 bases. The CDR3 length is 14 residues. V shed 9 bases, J shed 0 bases, and the junction held 7 bases outside the gene matches. Germline V lookup: CDR1 MNHEY, CDR2 SMNVEV (reference sequence). The CDR3 region is CASRTGLMNTEAFF. For the CDR3, the DNA is TGTGCCAGTCGGACAGGCCTCATGAACACTGAAGCTTTCTTT.

This clone was observed a single time. The chain combines TRBV5-4 with TRBJ1-1; D possibly corresponds to TRBD1 (6 bases). CDR1 and CDR2 (germline): SGHNT, YYREEE (reference sequence). The ends were cut back, 1 base at V and 1 base at J, with 14 bases in the middle. The CDR3 runs to 16 residues. CDR3 DNA sequence: TGTGCCAGCAGCTTGTTGAGGGGGTCCGCGAACACTGAAGCTTTCTTT. It yields the protein CASSLLRGSANTEAFF.

This chain connects TRBV21-1 to TRBJ1-5. TRBV21-1 is given as a pseudogene. The CDR3 contains 13 residues. CDR3 sequence reads: CASSLGSQEPQHF. CDR3 nucleotides: TGTGCCAGCAGCTTAGGGAGTCAGGAGCCCCAGCATTTT.